A single sample gave rise to the 10 T cell receptor beta chains below, sequenced in a study of T cells in Graves' hyperthyroidism and ophthalmopathy (dated by TCRdb to about 2019). Library creation used multiplex PCR. TCRdb records Illumina HiSeq 2000 as the sequencer. TCR beta CDR3 regions were amplified from RNA transcripts. A first-round RT-PCR of the TCR CDR3 used the HTBI primer set with the Qiagen OneStep RT-PCR kit. TCRdb itself trimmed the public reads at Q25 with fastp, ran MiXCR and retained productive beta chains. Here each entry gathers all rows of one CDR3 protein and keeps the most common genes and DNA. The sample table records some 500,000 distinct CDR3 sequences; about 15% of these occur just once. The ten largest clonotypes hold less than 20% of the sample. The sequenced sample was blood. The receptors originated from a woman aged 18-29 years with Graves' hyperthyroidism.

This clonotype was seen at least ten times. The V gene is TRBV3-1, the J gene TRBJ1-1, with a tentative D call TRBD1 (5 bases). Germline lookup yields CDR1 LGHDT and CDR2 YNNKEL (reference sequence). Trimming cost V 0 bases and J 1 base, with 27 bases left between them. The CDR3 extends over 21 amino acids. The CDR3 bases are TGTGCCAGCAGCCAAGATCTATCCCCGGGGCGATCCGGGTTCGGGAACACTGAAGCTTTCTTT. Protein sequence: CASSQDLSPGRSGFGNTEAFF.

Worth noting for this clonotype: An end of the junction differs from the germline gene, which may be a read error. This chain links TRBV12-3 or TRBV12-4 with TRBJ2-1; 9 bases are shared with TRBD2. The CDR3 loop spans 13 amino acids. The chain's CDR3 is CASSASGKNEQSF. In nucleotides, the CDR3 is TGTGCCAGCAGCGCTAGCGGGAAGAATGAGCAGTCCTTC.

This clonotype was observed at least ten times. The chain is built from TRBV2 and TRBJ1-5, with TRBD1 matching 7 bases. The V and J ends lost 6 bases and 3 bases, in that order; junction bases with no gene match: 5. Per the germline V gene, CDR1 is SNHLY and CDR2 is FYNNEI. This CDR3 is 14 amino acids long. CDR3 residues: CASSQGTDNQPQHF. CDR3 in DNA: TGTGCCAGCAGCCAAGGGACAGACAATCAGCCCCAGCATTTT.

The rearrangement joins TRBV12-3 or TRBV12-4 to TRBJ2-3, with D perhaps TRBD1 (6 bases). CDR3 length equals 14 residues. The ends were cut back, 6 bases at V and 1 base at J, with 11 bases in the middle. The DNA for the CDR3 is TGTGCCAGCAGACAGGGACGCGGCACAGATACGCAGTATTTT. It codes for CASRQGRGTDTQYF.

This clonotype was observed many times. This sequence joins TRBV12-3 or TRBV12-4 and TRBJ1-2, with 9 bases fitting TRBD1. Losses at the gene ends were 5 bases for V and 6 bases for J; bases not matched to a gene: 10. The CDR3 has 15 residues. CDR3 in amino acids: CASSGGWTGANGYTF. CDR3 nucleotide sequence: TGTGCCAGCAGTGGGGGTTGGACAGGGGCGAATGGCTACACCTTC.

The CDR3 is CASSLTGGAEKLFF. CDR3 nucleotide sequence: TGTGCCAGCAGCTTGACAGGGGGGGCTGAAAAACTGTTTTTT. The rearrangement joins TRBV27 to TRBJ1-4, with 9 bases fitting TRBD1. Germline assignment: CDR1 MNHEY and CDR2 SMNVEV (reference sequence). Trimming removed 6 bases from V and 7 bases from J; junction bases left unmatched: 6. This CDR3 is built from 14 residues.

V and J are TRBV14 and TRBJ2-3; D unclear. The germline gives CDR1 SGHDN, CDR2 FVKESK. Deletions cut 4 bases from V and 9 bases from J, with 8 bases between. This CDR3 has 11 amino acids. The CDR3 DNA sequence: TGTGCCAGCAGCCTCAGTAAGACGCAGTATTTT. It codes for CASSLSKTQYF. Filled out from reference TRBV14 and TRBJ2-3, the complete variable domain reads EAGVTQFPSHSVIEKGQTVTLRCDPISGHDNLYWYRRVMGKEIKFLLHFVKESKQDESGMPNNRFLAERTGGTYSTLKVQPAELEDSGVYFCASSLSKTQYFGPGTRLTVL.

The rearrangement joins TRBV19 to TRBJ1-6, with 9 bases fitting TRBD1. The CDR3 contains 14 residues. Germline V gene sequence: CDR1 LNHDA, CDR2 SQIVND (reference sequence). The J segment lost 7 bases and the V segment lost 7 bases, leaving 5 bases of the junction unmatched. CDR3 residues: CASTVTGGNSPLHF. DNA of the CDR3: TGTGCCAGTACTGTGACAGGGGGAAATTCACCCCTCCACTTT.

The sample holds a few counts of this clonotype. The chain is built from TRBV7-6 and TRBJ2-3; D might be TRBD2 (5 bases). This CDR3 region has 14 residues. Trimming shortened V by 5 bases and J by 1 base, and 10 bases separated the two germline ends. Germline V gene sequence: CDR1 SGHVS, CDR2 FNYEAQ. CDR3 protein: CASSRLRGTDTQYF. CDR3 DNA sequence: TGTGCCAGCAGCCGATTGAGGGGCACAGATACGCAGTATTTT.

Ten or more counts support this clonotype. The V and J genes are TRBV6-1 and TRBJ2-7; no clear D gene. Trimming took off 1 base at V and 0 bases at J, with 13 bases between the two ends. Germline CDR1 and CDR2: MNHNS and SASEGT. The CDR3 length is 16 residues. Here the CDR3 DNA reads TGTGCCAGCAGTGAAGAGTGGTTCGACCCCTCCTACGAGCAGTACGTC. This encodes CASSEEWFDPSYEQYV.